This TCR beta chain stems from a study of T-cell memory formation after mild COVID-19. Across the study: For the most part, TCR clusters were specific to one donor. General study findings and limits: Of the contracting clones, CD4+ ones lay mainly in CM and EM, and CD8+ ones in EMRA. Pre-infection memory carried some responding clones, suggesting that cross-reactive memory joined.

The V and J ends lost 0 bases and 6 bases, in that order; junction bases with no gene match: 1. Germline CDR1 reads SGHRS; CDR2 reads YFSETQ. CDR3 length equals 13 residues. This clonotype was found a few times. Its antigen is undetermined. The authors produced TCR alpha and TCR beta cDNA libraries with sample barcodes and UMIs by 5'RACE using constant-segment primers. From the 5' RACE reads, TCRdb called clonotypes with MiXCR, one entry per CDR3 protein. Among almost 250,000 distinct CDR3 sequences, 15% to 19% were seen once, and the ten largest hold approximately 2.1%. The rearrangement links TRBV5-1 to TRBJ1-1; TRBD1 matches 8 bases. The clonotype was recovered from an adult woman who had mild COVID-19 (a few samples of this study predate the infection). Cell type and time point are not known. The sample taken for sequencing was PBMCs or a T cell subset sorted from them (not recorded which). The CDR3 here is CASSLGQGPEAFF. The CDR3 nucleotides read TGCGCCAGCAGCTTGGGACAGGGGCCTGAAGCTTTCTTT. The full variable domain, its missing parts supplied by reference TRBV5-1 and TRBJ1-1, is KAGVTQTPRYLIKTRGQQVTLSCSPISGHRSVSWYQQTPGQGLQFLFEYFSETQRNKGNFPGRFSGRQFSNSRSEMNVSTLELGDSALYLCASSLGQGPEAFFGQGTRLTVV.